Presented here are 13 T cell receptor beta chains from one specimen sequenced in a study of OX40 agonist ivuxolimab in advanced cancers. Profiled with immunoSEQ multiplex PCR; TCRdb holds only in-frame clones, not every one. The sample shows tens of thousands of clones, about 80% of them seen only once. The starting material was CD4+ or CD8+ T cells sorted from blood, obtained in a trial of the OX40 agonist ivuxolimab. These receptors all stem from an adult with an advanced solid tumor such as melanoma, head and neck, liver or kidney cancer.

This chain uses TRBV7-3 with TRBJ1-1; D perhaps matches TRBD1 (5 bases). Germline V gene lookup returns CDR1 SGHTA and CDR2 FQGTGA. The CDR3 runs to 14 residues. Trimming pared 5 bases from V and 11 bases from J, leaving 21 bases between. The CDR3 loop is CASSPMGGESGAFF. Written as DNA, the CDR3 is TGTGCCAGCAGCCCCATGGGGGGGGAGTCAGGGGCTTTCTTT.

This CDR3 reads CSVEAAGTGRDYGYTF. For the CDR3, the DNA is TGCAGCGTTGAAGCGGCAGGTACAGGGCGCGACTATGGCTACACCTTC. The J gene is TRBJ1-2, the V gene TRBV29-1; possible D gene TRBD1, 6 bases. V lost 1 base to trimming and J lost 3 bases, with 18 bases between them. The CDR3 totals 16 residues. From germline, CDR1 is SQVTM and CDR2 ANQGSEA.

This sequence joins TRBV5-1 and TRBJ2-4, with D maybe TRBD2 (5 bases). Between the trimmed V and J ends, which lost 1 base and 5 bases, there was a span of 13 bases. Germline assignment: CDR1 SGHRS and CDR2 YFSETQ. The CDR3 sequence is 15 residues long. The CDR3 loop is CASSLFANGENIQYF. The CDR3 DNA sequence: TGCGCCAGCAGCTTGTTTGCGAACGGGGAAAACATTCAGTACTTC.

The chain uses TRBV6-5 and TRBJ2-5; 8 nucleotides match TRBD2. This CDR3 has 13 amino acids. The trim removed 2 bases at V and 9 bases at J, leaving 5 bases unmatched. CDR1 and CDR2 (germline): MNHEY, SVGAGI. For the CDR3, the DNA is TGTGCCAGCAGTTACCAGCCGGGAGGGCCCCAGTACTTC. It is translated as CASSYQPGGPQYF.

The chain recombines TRBV5-5 with TRBJ2-7; TRBD1 matches 11 bases. Per the germline V gene, CDR1 is SGHKS and CDR2 is YYEKEE (reference sequence). V trimming: 4 bases; J trimming: 5 bases; junction bases outside the gene matches: 11. The CDR3 spans 16 residues. The CDR3 DNA follows: TGTGCCAGCAGCGTGTCCCGGACAGGGGGCATCAACGAGCAGTACTTC. Translated, it gives CASSVSRTGGINEQYF. The variable domain in full, with the rest retrieved from reference TRBV5-5 and TRBJ2-7, is DAGVTQSPTHLIKTRGQQVTLRCSPISGHKSVSWYQQVLGQGPQFIFQYYEKEERGRGNFPDRFSARQFPNYSSELNVNALLLGDSALYLCASSVSRTGGINEQYFGPGTRLTVT.

The chain recombines TRBV6-5 with TRBJ1-2; no clear D gene. V lost 5 bases and J lost 3, with 16 bases in between. The CDR3 runs 15 residues. Germline values: CDR1 MNHEY, CDR2 SVGAGI. CDR3 DNA: TGTGCCAGCAGTCCTGACAAGGGATGGGACTATGGCTACACCTTC. As protein: CASSPDKGWDYGYTF.

This clone was counted between two and nine times. This chain links TRBV6-4 with TRBJ1-1, with D possibly matching TRBD1 (6 bases). The CDR3 length is 14 residues. V gave up 1 base and J gave up 7 bases, with 13 bases separating them. Germline lookup yields CDR1 MRHNA and CDR2 SNTAGT. CDR3 in DNA: TGTGCCAGCAGTGACTGGCAGGGGAGGGGTGAAGCTTTCTTT. It translates to CASSDWQGRGEAFF.

The chain uses TRBV5-4 and TRBJ1-2, with 7 bases that match TRBD1. The CDR3 length is 16 residues. Germline CDR1 is SGHNT and CDR2 is YYREEE (reference sequence). V was pared by 7 bases and J by 0 bases, with 12 bases of the junction left unmatched. CDR3 coding DNA: TGTGCCAGCGCCCCGACAGGGTGGGACCCTAACTATGGCTACACCTTC. It encodes CASAPTGWDPNYGYTF.

The chain carries TRBV7-3 and TRBJ2-1; TRBD1 aligns across 8 bases. The CDR3 has 16 residues. The germline V gene has CDR1 SGHTA and CDR2 FQGTGA. The J segment lost 7 bases and the V segment lost 3 bases, leaving 11 bases of the junction unmatched. CDR3 loop: CASSFSAGGTRNEQFF. The CDR3 bases are TGTGCCAGCAGCTTCTCGGCAGGGGGCACGAGGAATGAGCAGTTCTTC.

This clone was seen a few times. The rearrangement joins TRBV19 to TRBJ1-3; perhaps TRBD1 as D (6 bases). CDR1 and CDR2 from the germline V gene are LNHDA and SQIVND (reference sequence). Trimming took off 3 bases at V and 0 bases at J, with 9 bases between the two ends. The CDR3 spans 15 residues. The CDR3 loop is CASSIGDNSGNTIYF. As DNA, the CDR3 is TGTGCCAGTAGTATTGGGGACAACTCTGGAAACACCATATATTTT. The full variable domain, in which reference TRBV19 and TRBJ1-3 provide the parts outside the CDR3, is DGGITQSPKYLFRKEGQNVTLSCEQNLNHDAMYWYRQDPGQGLRLIYYSQIVNDFQKGDIAEGYSVSREKKESFPLTVTSAQKNPTAFYLCASSIGDNSGNTIYFGEGSWLTVV.

The V and J genes are TRBV9 and TRBJ1-1; D unresolved. Germline assignment: CDR1 SGDLS and CDR2 YYNGEE. The CDR3 totals 13 residues. Trimming cost V 0 bases and J 3 bases, with 6 bases left between them. The CDR3 here is CASSVGEHTEAFF. DNA for the CDR3: TGTGCCAGCAGCGTAGGTGAGCACACTGAAGCTTTCTTT.

This rearrangement joins TRBV27 to TRBJ2-6; no reliable D call. Germline V gives CDR1 MNHEY, CDR2 SMNVEV (reference sequence). Trimming removed 6 bases at V and 4 bases at J, with 7 bases between. The CDR3 has 13 residues. The CDR3 sequence is CASRQVGANVLTF. CDR3 nucleotides: TGTGCCAGCAGGCAGGTCGGGGCCAACGTCCTGACTTTC.

The J gene is TRBJ2-3, the V gene TRBV6-1, with D tentatively TRBD1 or TRBD2 (5 bases each). This CDR3 comprises 15 residues. Per germline, CDR1 MNHNS and CDR2 SASEGT. Deletions cut 8 bases from V and 2 bases from J, with 17 bases between. The DNA for the CDR3 is TGTGCCAGCCCCACTAGGGACGGCAACACAGATACGCAGTATTTT. It codes for CASPTRDGNTDTQYF.